The 16 T cell receptor beta chains in this list originate from one sample, sequenced in a study of a mutant IDH1 vaccine in newly diagnosed glioma (dated by TCRdb to about 2021). Library construction relied on the immunoSEQ multiplex PCR assay. TCRdb provides this immuneACCESS table in a form limited to in-frame rearrangements. Some clones are lacking; in checked studies, under half of them reflect an unresolved V gene, and why the rest are absent is not known. The sample table holds roughly 120,000 clones, of which under 90% were seen once. The biggest ten clones account for under 0.8% of the sample. Taken with the paper, the label for time point translates to: week 11, during vaccination. Each vaccine dose was 300 ug of a 20-mer mutant IDH1 peptide in Montanide, given subcutaneously with topical imiquimod. The antigens for these receptors are not known. The sequenced sample was PBMCs, obtained from a glioma patient whose treatment included an IDH1 peptide vaccine. Source of these receptors: a woman aged 45-60 years with glioma.

The V call is TRBV5-1, the J call TRBJ2-5, with D possibly matching TRBD2 (5 bases). V was clipped by 2 bases and J by 5 bases, with 7 bases between them. The CDR3 loop spans 12 amino acids. Germline V gene data show CDR1 as SGHRS and CDR2 as YFSETQ. CDR3 loop: CASSLTGETQYF. The CDR3 nucleotides read TGCGCCAGCAGCTTAACGGGGGAGACCCAGTACTTC.

The chain combines TRBV10-2 with TRBJ2-3, with D unresolved. Germline assignment: CDR1 WSHSY and CDR2 SAAADI. V lost 5 bases and J lost 0, with 9 bases in between. This CDR3 is 14 amino acids long. Here the CDR3 DNA reads TGCGCCAGCAGTCCTATTTCTAGCACAGATACGCAGTATTTT. The encoded protein is CASSPISSTDTQYF.

This chain joins TRBV29-1 and TRBJ2-7; D is possibly TRBD2 (6 bases). Per germline, CDR1 SQVTM and CDR2 ANQGSEA. The CDR3 spans 13 residues. With 7 bases removed from V and 1 base from J, the gap between germline ends came to 14 bases. The DNA for the CDR3 is TGCAGCGCCCTGGTAGCGGTGTCCTACGAGCAGTACTTC. This gives the protein CSALVAVSYEQYF.

In the case of this clone: A read error may produce the germline difference seen at one junction end. At the DNA level, this CDR3 is encoded by other sequences in the same sample as well. This sequence joins TRBV30 and TRBJ1-5; 7 bases agree with TRBD1. The CDR3 contains 13 residues. The germline gives CDR1 GTSNPN, CDR2 SVGIG (reference sequence). The CDR3, as DNA: TGTGCCTGGAACCGACAGGGCCATCAGCCCCAACATTTT. It encodes CAWNRQGHQPQHF.

The chain recombines TRBV7-8 with TRBJ2-1; no reliable D call. Trimming stripped 1 base from V and 9 bases from J, with 10 bases between. This CDR3 is built from 13 residues. The V gene's germline CDR1 is SGHVS and CDR2 FQNEAQ. The CDR3 reads CASSLGAASEQFF. The CDR3 DNA follows: TGTGCCAGCAGCTTAGGGGCAGCGAGTGAGCAGTTCTTC. The full variable domain, its missing parts supplied by reference TRBV7-8 and TRBJ2-1, is GAGVSQSPRYKVAKRGQDVALRCDPISGHVSLFWYQQALGQGPEFLTYFQNEAQLDKSGLPSDRFFAERPEGSVSTLKIQRTQQEDSAVYLCASSLGAASEQFFGPGTRLTVL.

V and J are TRBV11-2 and TRBJ2-7; D gene uncertain. V lost 2 bases, J lost 0 bases, and 11 bases lay in between. This CDR3 spans 15 amino acids. The V gene's germline CDR1 is SGHAT and CDR2 FQNNGV. CDR3 loop: CASSLIAGSSYEQYF. The CDR3 bases are TGTGCCAGCAGCTTAATCGCAGGTAGCTCCTACGAGCAGTACTTC.

With respect to this clone: The sample contains more than one DNA sequence encoding this CDR3. This chain links TRBV7-9 with TRBJ2-7; no reliable D call. CDR1 SEHNR and CDR2 FQNEAQ come from the germline V gene (reference sequence). The CDR3 runs to 11 residues. With 2 bases removed from V and 4 bases from J, the gap between germline ends came to 3 bases. CDR3 nucleotide sequence: TGTGCCAGCAGCTTATTATACGAGCAGTACTTC. As protein: CASSLLYEQYF.

V and J are TRBV5-1 and TRBJ2-7; TRBD2 agrees at 8 bases. The V gene's germline CDR1 is SGHRS and CDR2 YFSETQ. Trimming removed 0 bases from V and 1 base from J; junction bases left unmatched: 9. This CDR3 is built from 17 residues. CDR3 residues: CASSLEGSGIVSYEQYF. For the CDR3, the DNA is TGCGCCAGCAGCTTGGAAGGTAGCGGGATAGTGTCCTACGAGCAGTACTTC.

V gene TRBV19 combines with J gene TRBJ1-5, with TRBD1 matching over 7 bases. CDR1 LNHDA and CDR2 SQIVND come from the germline V gene (reference sequence). After removal of 5 bases from V and 0 bases from J, the junction contained 10 bases not matched to a gene. There are 17 residues in the CDR3. The CDR3 DNA reads as TGTGCCAGTAGTTCGCCTACAGGGGCCCCTAGCAATCAGCCCCAGCATTTT. The encoded protein is CASSSPTGAPSNQPQHF.

This chain connects TRBV19 to TRBJ1-5; D is ambiguous. Germline CDR1 and CDR2: LNHDA and SQIVND (reference sequence). The CDR3 consists of 15 residues. The germline V and J ends were trimmed by 4 bases and 5 bases, with 15 bases remaining between them. The CDR3: CASSSGTRRDQPQHF. CDR3 DNA sequence: TGTGCCAGTAGTAGCGGTACGAGGAGGGATCAGCCCCAGCATTTT.

The V and J genes are TRBV4-1 and TRBJ2-1, with a possible D match to TRBD2 (6 bases). The CDR3 has 15 amino acids. CDR1 and CDR2 (germline): MGHRA, YSYEKL. Trimming left V 5 bases short and J 2 bases short, with 13 bases between. The CDR3, as DNA: TGCGCCAGCAGCGGCCGGGGACTGGCCTACAATGAGCAGTTCTTC. This translates into CASSGRGLAYNEQFF.

This chain links TRBV13 with TRBJ1-2; 11 positions agree with TRBD1. V dropped 0 bases and J dropped 6; count of bases not matched to a gene: 6. This CDR3 has 16 amino acids. Germline CDR1 PRHDT, CDR2 FYEKMQ (reference sequence). In DNA, the CDR3 is TGTGCCAGCAGCTTAGGCGGACAGGGGGCGTATCATGGCTACACCTTC. Translating gives CASSLGGQGAYHGYTF.

The chain has TRBV6-1 and TRBJ1-5; weak D call: TRBD1 (6 bases). Per the germline V gene, CDR1 is MNHNS and CDR2 is SASEGT. The CDR3 consists of 15 residues. The V end was cut by 3 bases, the J end by 6 bases, with 15 bases between. CDR3 in DNA: TGTGCCAGCAGTGACGGCGGGGGCGCGGGTCAGCCCCAGCATTTT. Its protein is CASSDGGGAGQPQHF.

The table lists this clone with a count of one. The J gene is TRBJ2-1, the V gene TRBV11-2; 12 bases line up with TRBD2. This CDR3 is built from 15 residues. V gave up 3 bases and J gave up 10 bases; unmatched junction bases: 7. Looked up from germline, CDR1 is SGHAT and CDR2 is FQNNGV. CDR3 nucleotide sequence: TGTGCCAGCAGCTTGGGACTAGCGGGCTGGGCGGAGCAGTTCTTC. This gives the protein CASSLGLAGWAEQFF.

The chain joins TRBV7-9 to TRBJ1-1; D remains ambiguous. The CDR3 is made up of 14 amino acids. The ends were cut back, 3 bases at V and 1 base at J, with 9 bases in the middle. The V gene's germline CDR1 is SEHNR and CDR2 FQNEAQ (reference sequence). For the CDR3, the DNA is TGTGCCAGCAGCTTGAGGACCAAGAACACTGAAGCTTTCTTT. Amino acid sequence: CASSLRTKNTEAFF. Combining the CDR3 with reference TRBV7-9 and TRBJ1-1 gives the whole variable domain DTGVSQNPRHKITKRGQNVTFRCDPISEHNRLYWYRQTLGQGPEFLTYFQNEAQLEKSRLLSDRFSAERPKGSFSTLEIQRTEQGDSAMYLCASSLRTKNTEAFFGQGTRLTVV.

V is TRBV19 and J is TRBJ2-3, with D tentatively TRBD1 (5 bases). The V gene's germline CDR1 is LNHDA and CDR2 SQIVND (reference sequence). V lost 6 bases and J lost 0, with 10 bases in between. This CDR3 has 14 residues. CDR3 sequence: CASRLAGSTDTQYF. CDR3 coding DNA: TGTGCCAGTAGGTTGGCAGGGAGCACAGATACGCAGTATTTT.